This is a list of T cell receptor beta chains from one sample in a study of CD8+CD57+ T cells in acquired aplastic anemia. Using its own MiXCR run on the reads, TCRdb lists one record per CDR3 protein. The table includes over 150,000 distinct CDR3 sequences, around 48% detected once. Sequencing was done on a sample of sorted CD4+, CD8+, or CD8+CD57+ T cells (not recorded which) from PBMCs. Every receptor here comes from a human donor with aplastic anemia. The CDR3 runs from the conserved cysteine through the conserved F or W. The D gene is left open where the match is weak. Expanded clones are given a class, and other clones once, few, many or no size at all.

d_gene: -; abundance: -; v_gene: TRBV10-1; j_gene: TRBJ2-2; CDR3aa: CASRPEARTGELFF; CDR3nt: TGCGCCAGCAGACCGGAGGCTCGCACCGGGGAGCTGTTTTTT
d_gene: -; abundance: -; v_gene: TRBV18; j_gene: TRBJ1-5; CDR3aa: CASSLQGGNQPQHF; CDR3nt: TGTGCCAGCTCGCTACAGGGTGGGAATCAGCCCCAGCATTTT
d_gene: -; abundance: many; v_gene: TRBV7-6; j_gene: TRBJ1-4; CDR3aa: CASSLGQYEKLFF; CDR3nt: TGTGCCAGCAGCTTAGGCCAATATGAAAAACTGTTTTTT
d_gene: -; abundance: many; v_gene: TRBV12-3/TRBV12-4; j_gene: TRBJ2-5; CDR3aa: CASSEMGFSPGETQYF; CDR3nt: TGTGCCAGCAGTGAAATGGGGTTTTCTCCTGGCGAGACCCAGTACTTC
d_gene: -; abundance: -; v_gene: TRBV15; j_gene: TRBJ2-2; CDR3aa: CATSRDSPGELFF; CDR3nt: TGTGCCACCAGCAGAGATTCTCCCGGGGAGCTGTTTTTT
d_gene: -; abundance: many; v_gene: TRBV19; j_gene: TRBJ1-3; CDR3aa: CASSMKGGVGNTIYF; CDR3nt: TGTGCCAGTAGTATGAAGGGGGGGGTCGGAAACACCATATATTTT
d_gene: -; abundance: few; v_gene: TRBV15; j_gene: TRBJ2-2; CDR3aa: CATSRNQGTGELFF; CDR3nt: TGTGCCACCAGCAGAAACCAGGGTACTGGGGAGCTGTTTTTT
d_gene: TRBD2; abundance: -; v_gene: TRBV24-1; j_gene: TRBJ2-1; CDR3aa: CATSDPPSGNNEQFF; CDR3nt: TGTGCCACCAGTGACCCTCCTAGCGGGAACAATGAGCAGTTCTTC
d_gene: -; abundance: -; v_gene: TRBV24-1; j_gene: TRBJ2-1; CDR3aa: CATRGTHNEQFF; CDR3nt: TGTGCCACCAGAGGGACCCACAATGAGCAGTTCTTC
d_gene: TRBD2; abundance: -; v_gene: TRBV12-3/TRBV12-4; j_gene: TRBJ2-2; CDR3aa: CASSMTSGGWGELFF; CDR3nt: TGTGCCAGCAGTATGACTAGCGGCGGCTGGGGGGAGCTGTTTTTT
d_gene: TRBD2; abundance: many; v_gene: TRBV6-1; j_gene: TRBJ2-2; CDR3aa: CASRPRLAANTGELFF; CDR3nt: TGTGCCAGCAGACCCCGACTAGCGGCGAACACCGGGGAGCTGTTTTTT
d_gene: TRBD2; abundance: -; v_gene: TRBV10-3; j_gene: TRBJ2-1; CDR3aa: CAISEGIAGRSYNEQFF; CDR3nt: TGTGCCATCAGTGAGGGGATAGCGGGAAGGTCCTACAATGAGCAGTTCTTC
d_gene: -; abundance: -; v_gene: TRBV28; j_gene: TRBJ1-2; CDR3aa: CACSWDGSILGYTF; CDR3nt: TGTGCCTGCAGTTGGGACGGGAGTATACTTGGCTACACCTTC
d_gene: TRBD2; abundance: many; v_gene: TRBV11-2; j_gene: TRBJ2-3; CDR3aa: CASSPSGGGYDTQYF; CDR3nt: TGTGCCAGCAGCCCGAGCGGGGGGGGGTACGATACGCAGTATTTT
d_gene: -; abundance: -; v_gene: TRBV2; j_gene: TRBJ2-7; CDR3aa: CARSSQDRRNDEQYF; CDR3nt: TGTGCCAGATCCTCCCAGGACAGAAGAAACGACGAGCAGTACTTC
d_gene: TRBD1; abundance: -; v_gene: TRBV14; j_gene: TRBJ2-3; CDR3aa: CASSHRGQLATQYF; CDR3nt: TGTGCCAGCAGCCACAGGGGGCAGTTAGCTACGCAGTATTTT
d_gene: TRBD1; abundance: few; v_gene: TRBV2; j_gene: TRBJ2-7; CDR3aa: CASSAGTGTYEQYF; CDR3nt: TGTGCCAGCAGCGCCGGGACAGGGACCTACGAGCAGTACTTC
d_gene: -; abundance: -; v_gene: TRBV20-1; j_gene: TRBJ2-1; CDR3aa: CSASGGSSNEQFF; CDR3nt: TGCAGTGCTAGTGGGGGGAGTAGCAATGAGCAGTTCTTC
d_gene: -; abundance: -; v_gene: TRBV30; j_gene: TRBJ2-5; CDR3aa: CAWSVGRRETQYF; CDR3nt: TGTGCCTGGAGTGTAGGACGAAGAGAGACCCAGTACTTC
d_gene: -; abundance: once; v_gene: TRBV25-1; j_gene: TRBJ1-1; CDR3aa: CASTSDRRNTEAFF; CDR3nt: TGTGCCAGCACCTCCGACAGACGGAACACTGAAGCTTTCTTT
d_gene: -; abundance: many; v_gene: TRBV7-3; j_gene: TRBJ2-3; CDR3aa: CASSLRGGGTDTQYF; CDR3nt: TGTGCCAGCAGCTTAAGAGGCGGGGGCACAGATACGCAGTATTTT
d_gene: TRBD2; abundance: -; v_gene: TRBV7-3; j_gene: TRBJ2-3; CDR3aa: CASSSIAGTTYNEQYF; CDR3nt: TGTGCCAGCAGCTCAATAGCGGGAACAACCTACAATGAGCAGTATTTT
d_gene: -; abundance: many; v_gene: TRBV7-3; j_gene: TRBJ2-5; CDR3aa: CASSLTGAEGETQYF; CDR3nt: TGTGCCAGCAGCTTAACCGGGGCCGAAGGAGAGACCCAGTACTTC
d_gene: -; abundance: -; v_gene: TRBV10-1; j_gene: TRBJ1-1; CDR3aa: CASSDTFDTEAFF; CDR3nt: TGCGCCAGCAGTGATACCTTTGACACTGAAGCTTTCTTT
d_gene: -; abundance: -; v_gene: TRBV12-3/TRBV12-4; j_gene: TRBJ2-1; CDR3aa: CASSLEALGGLYNEQFF; CDR3nt: TGTGCCAGCAGTTTAGAAGCGTTGGGGGGCCTCTACAATGAGCAGTTCTTC
d_gene: -; abundance: -; v_gene: TRBV20-1; j_gene: TRBJ2-7; CDR3aa: CSAGRGGSGGWEQYF; CDR3nt: TGCAGTGCTGGAAGAGGGGGGTCAGGGGGATGGGAGCAGTACTTC
d_gene: -; abundance: -; v_gene: TRBV19; j_gene: TRBJ1-2; CDR3aa: CASRSSGYGYTF; CDR3nt: TGTGCCAGTAGGAGTAGTGGATACGGCTACACCTTC
d_gene: -; abundance: few; v_gene: TRBV10-1; j_gene: TRBJ2-7; CDR3aa: CASSEGLVGHEQYF; CDR3nt: TGCGCCAGCAGTGAAGGTCTAGTAGGCCACGAGCAGTACTTC
d_gene: -; abundance: -; v_gene: TRBV7-9; j_gene: TRBJ2-5; CDR3aa: CASSLVGEPQYF; CDR3nt: TGTGCCAGCAGCTTAGTCGGGGAGCCCCAGTACTTC
d_gene: -; abundance: few; v_gene: TRBV20-1; j_gene: TRBJ2-2; CDR3aa: CSARDSGVVGELFF; CDR3nt: TGCAGTGCTAGAGACTCAGGGGTGGTCGGGGAGCTGTTTTTT
d_gene: -; abundance: many; v_gene: TRBV7-8; j_gene: TRBJ2-3; CDR3aa: CASSESGMGADTQYF; CDR3nt: TGTGCCAGCAGCGAGAGCGGGATGGGGGCGGATACGCAGTATTTT
d_gene: -; abundance: -; v_gene: TRBV7-6; j_gene: TRBJ2-7; CDR3aa: CASSLKAGSGYEQYF; CDR3nt: TGTGCCAGCAGCTTAAAGGCAGGGTCGGGCTACGAGCAGTACTTC
d_gene: TRBD1; abundance: -; v_gene: TRBV5-1; j_gene: TRBJ2-7; CDR3aa: CASSSDRAAYEQYF; CDR3nt: TGCGCCAGCAGCTCGGACAGGGCCGCCTACGAGCAGTACTTC
d_gene: -; abundance: few; v_gene: TRBV15; j_gene: TRBJ1-2; CDR3aa: CATKGGNYGYTF; CDR3nt: TGTGCCACCAAGGGAGGGAACTATGGCTACACCTTC
d_gene: -; abundance: many; v_gene: TRBV9; j_gene: TRBJ2-2; CDR3aa: CASSVASGAHTGELFF; CDR3nt: TGTGCCAGCAGCGTAGCGTCAGGGGCGCACACCGGGGAGCTGTTTTTT
d_gene: -; abundance: many; v_gene: TRBV11-2; j_gene: TRBJ2-7; CDR3aa: CASSLGSVTEQYF; CDR3nt: TGTGCCAGCAGCTTAGGTTCGGTAACGGAGCAGTACTTC